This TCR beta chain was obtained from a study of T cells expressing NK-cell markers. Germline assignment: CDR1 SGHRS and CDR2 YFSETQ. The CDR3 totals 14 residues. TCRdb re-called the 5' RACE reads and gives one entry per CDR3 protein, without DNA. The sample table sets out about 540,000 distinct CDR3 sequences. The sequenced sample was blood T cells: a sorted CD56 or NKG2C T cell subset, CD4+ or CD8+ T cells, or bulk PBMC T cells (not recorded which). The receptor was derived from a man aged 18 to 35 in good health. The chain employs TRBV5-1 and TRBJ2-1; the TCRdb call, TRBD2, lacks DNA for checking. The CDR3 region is CASGLAGGGNEQFF.